The 10 T cell receptor beta chains reported below all come from one sample, sequenced in a study of blood T cell dynamics during melanoma immunotherapy. Sequencing used immunoSEQ multiplex PCR; TCRdb keeps in-frame clones, though not all of them. The sample carries about 20,000 clones, nearly 90% recorded once. Time point: pre-treatment baseline. This sample comprised blood, obtained from a patient treated with checkpoint blockade. The receptor set was obtained from a human donor with melanoma.

The genes are TRBV7-8 and TRBJ2-2; 9 bases match TRBD1. The V and J ends lost 7 bases and 6 bases, in that order; junction bases with no gene match: 9. CDR1 is SGHVS, CDR2 FQNEAQ, per germline. The CDR3 is 15 amino acids. CDR3 in amino acids: CASKRRDRESGELFF. The DNA for the CDR3 is TGTGCCAGCAAACGCCGGGACAGGGAATCCGGGGAGCTGTTTTTT.

The chain combines TRBV14 with TRBJ2-7; D may match TRBD1 or TRBD2 (6 bases each). The CDR3 covers 18 residues. Germline loops: CDR1 SGHDN, CDR2 FVKESK. V shed 4 bases and J shed 1 base, with 23 bases lying between them. This CDR3 is CASSPSDGGLAKSYEQYF. The CDR3 DNA reads as TGTGCCAGCAGCCCCTCGGATGGGGGGCTAGCGAAATCCTACGAGCAGTACTTC.

This chain connects TRBV29-1 to TRBJ1-2; no firm D call. V dropped 8 bases and J dropped 6 bases, with 16 bases sitting between them. The length of the CDR3 is 12 residues. Germline V CDR1 and CDR2: SQVTM, ANQGSEA. CDR3 nucleotide sequence: TGCAGCTCAAGGTTCGGGGTGGATGGCTACACCTTC. This translates into CSSRFGVDGYTF.

V gene TRBV19 combines with J gene TRBJ2-5, with D maybe TRBD1 (6 bases). V was shortened by 5 bases and J by 5 bases, with 21 bases between the two germline ends. The CDR3 is 16 residues long. The germline V gene has CDR1 LNHDA and CDR2 SQIVND (reference sequence). CDR3 sequence reads: CASSPSLGTLAETQYF. The DNA of the CDR3 is TGTGCCAGTAGTCCCTCCCTCGGGACACTCGCGGAGACCCAGTACTTC.

The rearrangement uses TRBV28 and TRBJ1-1; TRBD1 aligns across 9 bases. The CDR3 has 14 amino acids. Germline CDR1 is MDHEN and CDR2 is SYDVKM. With 5 bases clipped from V and 5 bases from J, the junction kept 6 bases outside the gene matches. DNA of the CDR3: TGTGCCAGCAGTCGGGGACAGGGATGGACTGAAGCTTTCTTT. Its protein product is CASSRGQGWTEAFF.

V usage is TRBV5-1 and J usage is TRBJ2-1; possibly TRBD1 or TRBD2 for D (5 bases each). This CDR3 comprises 15 residues. V was shortened by 4 bases and J by 0 bases, with 11 bases between the two germline ends. Germline V CDR1 and CDR2: SGHRS, YFSETQ. CDR3 residues: CASSGGRNSYNEQFF. The CDR3 bases are TGCGCCAGCAGCGGGGGACGGAACTCCTACAATGAGCAGTTCTTC.

The CDR3 reads CAWGDGYYGYTF. The CDR3, as DNA: TGTGCCTGGGGGGACGGATACTATGGCTACACCTTC. The chain has TRBV30 and TRBJ1-2; a possible D gene is TRBD1 (5 bases). The CDR3 covers 12 residues. The germline CDR1 and CDR2 sequences are GTSNPN and SVGIG (reference sequence). Trimming took off 5 bases at V and 3 bases at J, with 10 bases between the two ends.

The chain carries TRBV11-2 and TRBJ2-3; D may be TRBD1 (6 bases). Per germline, CDR1 SGHAT and CDR2 FQNNGV. The V and J ends lost 6 bases and 0 bases respectively, with 7 bases between them. This CDR3 spans 13 amino acids. The CDR3 loop reads CASRQGSTDTQYF. CDR3 DNA sequence: TGTGCCAGCAGGCAGGGGAGCACAGATACGCAGTATTTT. Looking up the rest from reference TRBV11-2 and TRBJ2-3 gives the full variable domain: EAGVAQSPRYKIIEKRQSVAFWCNPISGHATLYWYQQILGQGPKLLIQFQNNGVVDDSQLPKDRFSAERLKGVDSTLKIQPAKLEDSAVYLCASRQGSTDTQYFGPGTRLTVL.

This chain links TRBV5-4 with TRBJ2-5, with D tentatively TRBD2 (6 bases). The CDR3 runs 13 residues. Germline V lookup: CDR1 SGHNT, CDR2 YYREEE (reference sequence). With 5 bases removed from V and 7 bases from J, the gap between germline ends came to 15 bases. CDR3 sequence (DNA): TGTGCCAGCAGTCGGGACTCAGACGGGACCCAGTACTTC. Translating it yields CASSRDSDGTQYF.

The rearrangement links TRBV13 to TRBJ1-3; D not certain. V was clipped by 2 bases and J by 4 bases, with 6 bases between them. The CDR3 loop spans 13 amino acids. Germline values: CDR1 PRHDT, CDR2 FYEKMQ (reference sequence). The CDR3 sequence: CASSLRAGNTIYF. CDR3 DNA sequence: TGTGCCAGCAGCTTAAGGGCCGGAAACACCATATATTTT.